Following are 12 T cell receptor beta chains from one sample sequenced in a study of blood T cell repertoires in COVID-19. The assay was immunoSEQ multiplex PCR, and TCRdb's table has in-frame clones only and misses some. The sample holds over 150,000 clones; less than 90% are singletons and the top ten take approximately 14%. Sequencing used peripheral blood. Every receptor here comes from a man aged 18 to 30 with active or convalescent COVID-19.

The CDR3 here is CASRVTGPLYGYTF. The CDR3 bases are TGTGCCAGCAGGGTGACAGGACCTCTCTATGGCTACACCTTC. The chain recombines TRBV11-3 with TRBJ1-2, with D maybe TRBD1 (6 bases). The V end was cut by 6 bases, the J end by 4 bases, with 15 bases between. There are 14 residues in the CDR3. CDR1 is SGHNT, CDR2 YENEEA, per germline.

The chain employs TRBV7-2 and TRBJ2-7; D might be TRBD2 (6 bases). Per the germline V gene, CDR1 is SGHTA and CDR2 is FQGNSA. This CDR3 contains 12 residues. The ends were cut back, 3 bases at V and 6 bases at J, with 9 bases in the middle. CDR3 sequence reads: CASSLRGGEQYF. The CDR3 coding sequence is TGTGCCAGCAGCTTGAGGGGAGGCGAGCAGTACTTC.

The chain carries TRBV5-1 and TRBJ2-1, with D possibly being TRBD2 (6 bases). Germline CDR1 SGHRS, CDR2 YFSETQ. Trimming cost V 7 bases and J 8 bases, with 22 bases left between them. This CDR3 is 15 amino acids long. The CDR3 is CASGPGGGANHEQFF. The CDR3 region has the DNA TGCGCCAGCGGTCCTGGTGGAGGGGCGAATCATGAGCAGTTCTTC.

The CDR3 nucleotides read TGTGCCAGCAGCGCTGGAGGGGACCCCGGTACAGATACGCAGTATTTT. It codes for CASSAGGDPGTDTQYF. The gene calls are TRBV5-4 and TRBJ2-3, with D tentatively TRBD2 (6 bases). Germline V gene sequence: CDR1 SGHNT, CDR2 YYREEE (reference sequence). The V and J ends lost 4 bases and 3 bases respectively, with 18 bases between them. The CDR3 has 16 residues.

CDR3 in amino acids: CSGRGLGETQYF. CDR3 bases: TGCAGCGGCAGGGGGCTCGGAGAGACCCAGTACTTC. This chain joins TRBV29-1 and TRBJ2-5, with 8 bases fitting TRBD1. There are 12 residues in the CDR3. V lost 7 bases, J lost 4 bases, and 5 bases stayed unmatched. CDR1 and CDR2 from the germline V gene are SQVTM and ANQGSEA. The full variable domain, its missing parts supplied by reference TRBV29-1 and TRBJ2-5, is SAVISQKPSRDICQRGTSLTIQCQVDSQVTMMFWYRQQPGQSLTLIATANQGSEATYESGFVIDKFPISRPNLTFSTLTVSNMSPEDSSIYLCSGRGLGETQYFGPGTRLLVL.

The chain is built from TRBV11-2 and TRBJ1-4; perhaps TRBD1 as D (5 bases). The CDR3 contains 14 residues. Per the germline V gene, CDR1 is SGHAT and CDR2 is FQNNGV. The CDR3 spells CATRDFATNEKLFF. DNA for the CDR3: TGTGCGACACGGGACTTTGCAACTAATGAAAAACTGTTTTTT.

V usage is TRBV29-1 and J usage is TRBJ2-2, with 7 bases identical to TRBD2. CDR3 size: 14 residues. Germline V gene sequence: CDR1 SQVTM, CDR2 ANQGSEA. The J segment lost 0 bases and the V segment lost 6 bases, leaving 4 bases of the junction unmatched. The CDR3 here is CSVGGLANTGELFF. The CDR3 DNA follows: TGCAGCGTCGGAGGACTAGCGAACACCGGGGAGCTGTTTTTT.

With respect to this clone: At one end the junction does not follow the germline gene, possibly because of a read error. The V gene is TRBV28, the J gene TRBJ2-7; weak D call: TRBD1 (6 bases). Germline V gene sequence: CDR1 MDHEN, CDR2 SYDVKM. This CDR3 has 13 residues. CDR3 sequence: CASSSPITGYRYF. DNA for the CDR3: TGTGCCAGCAGTTCACCTATCACAGGGTACAGATATTTC.

V usage is TRBV10-2 and J usage is TRBJ1-1; a possible D gene is TRBD1 (6 bases). The CDR3 spans 14 residues. V was clipped by 6 bases and J by 0 bases, with 11 bases between them. Germline loops: CDR1 WSHSY, CDR2 SAAADI. DNA for the CDR3: TGCGCCAGCAGAACGACAGGATTGAACACTGAAGCTTTCTTT. It translates to CASRTTGLNTEAFF.

J is TRBJ2-1 and V is TRBV2; perhaps TRBD2 as D (6 bases). Trimming cost V 8 bases and J 1 base, with 12 bases left between them. This CDR3 contains 14 residues. CDR1 and CDR2 (germline): SNHLY, FYNNEI. The chain's CDR3 is CASGWRDSYNEQFF. The CDR3, as DNA: TGTGCCAGCGGGTGGAGGGATTCCTACAATGAGCAGTTCTTC.

The rearrangement uses TRBV11-2 and TRBJ2-3; perhaps TRBD2 as D (5 bases). This CDR3 is built from 13 residues. Between the trimmed V and J ends, which lost 1 base and 3 bases, there was a span of 5 bases. Germline CDR1 and CDR2: SGHAT and FQNNGV. CDR3 in amino acids: CASSLGGTDTQYF. In DNA, the CDR3 is TGTGCCAGCAGCTTAGGAGGGACAGATACGCAGTATTTT.

The chain carries TRBV5-1 and TRBJ1-1; a possible D gene is TRBD1 (5 bases). Germline V gene lookup returns CDR1 SGHRS and CDR2 YFSETQ. V shed 3 bases and J shed 4 bases, with 13 bases lying between them. This CDR3 comprises 14 residues. CDR3 amino acids: CASSSGTISTEAFF. The CDR3 DNA follows: TGCGCCAGCAGCTCTGGGACTATTTCCACTGAAGCTTTCTTT.